The clone carrying this T cell receptor beta chain has a handful of counts. What it recognizes is unknown. Via the markers CD45RO/CCR7/CD25/CD127/CD95/CD27, stem cell-like memory, regulatory, central memory and naive CD4+ cells were sorted. The CDR3 runs 14 residues. The germline gives CDR1 GTSNPN, CDR2 SVGIG (reference sequence). Trimming removed 0 bases from V and 2 bases from J, with 9 bases in between. These data are taken from a study of beta chain features in type 1 diabetes. Whole-study findings and limits: Shorter TCRB CDR3s, moderately but significantly so, marked every one of the four CD4+ subsets in Type 1 diabetes patients. For TCRB rearrangement, an influence of HLA type remained unresolved here.

Since all of the isolated RNA was reverse transcribed, expressed TCRB transcripts were what got sequenced. Approximately 3.5 million reads per sample on average were obtained from naive, central memory and regulatory T cell samples. The method was immunoSEQ multiplex PCR; TCRdb's version includes in-frame clones alone and lacks a portion of them. This table has 150,000 to 190,000 clones, 10% appearing once. This clonotype originated in a man younger than 40 with type 1 diabetes. Sequences were obtained from central memory CD4+ T cells from blood. The rearrangement uses TRBV30 and TRBJ2-3; a possible D gene is TRBD1 (6 bases). The CDR3, as DNA: TGTGCCTGGAGTGTTTGGGGGCACACAGATACGCAGTATTTT. Its protein product is CAWSVWGHTDTQYF.